This passage covers 6 T cell receptor beta chains from one sample sequenced in a study of blood T cell repertoires in COVID-19 (TCRdb year 2020). Libraries were constructed by the immunoSEQ multiplex PCR assay. The immuneACCESS repertoire file appears here via TCRdb, limited to in-frame rearrangements. These files lack a portion of the clones; in checked studies, under half of the deficit traces to unresolved V genes, and the cause of the others is not known. The sample profile shows 50,000 to 70,000 clones; more than 70% of them were found once. The biggest ten clones account for around 6.9% of the sample. The sequenced sample was peripheral blood. The receptors derive from a man aged 55 to 70 with active or convalescent COVID-19.

This clone was observed once. The genes are TRBV12-3 or TRBV12-4 and TRBJ1-5, with D possibly being TRBD1 (5 bases). The V end was cut by 4 bases, the J end by 11 bases, with 12 bases between. The CDR3 spans 12 residues. The CDR3 bases are TGTGCCAGCAGTTCACAGGTCAGGACCCAGCATTTT. This sequence encodes CASSSQVRTQHF.

The chain combines TRBV27 with TRBJ2-1; 9 bases align to TRBD2. This CDR3 has 15 residues. Unmatched junction bases numbered 6, after V lost 2 bases and J lost 7 bases. Germline loops: CDR1 MNHEY, CDR2 SMNVEV (reference sequence). This CDR3 is CASSLGLAGNNEQFF. The CDR3 DNA sequence: TGTGCCAGCAGTTTAGGGCTAGCGGGGAATAATGAGCAGTTCTTC.

The V call is TRBV3-1 (or the pseudogene TRBV3-2), the J call TRBJ1-1; a weak D match, TRBD1 (5 bases). The V and J ends lost 1 base and 1 base respectively, with 10 bases between them. Looked up from germline, CDR1 is LGHDT and CDR2 is YNNKEL (reference sequence). The CDR3 sequence is 15 residues long. The CDR3 spells CASSQAGGGNTEAFF. The CDR3 bases are TGTGCCAGCAGCCAAGCTGGGGGAGGGAACACTGAAGCTTTCTTT.

The chain couples TRBV29-1 to TRBJ1-1; 8 nucleotides line up with TRBD1. The CDR3 consists of 16 residues. Germline V gives CDR1 SQVTM, CDR2 ANQGSEA. Unmatched junction bases numbered 15, after V lost 6 bases and J lost 3 bases. The CDR3, as DNA: TGCAGCGTCCCTGTCGGTAAAGGGACAGGCGACACTGAAGCTTTCTTT. Translation: CSVPVGKGTGDTEAFF. Looking up the rest from reference TRBV29-1 and TRBJ1-1 gives the full variable domain: SAVISQKPSRDICQRGTSLTIQCQVDSQVTMMFWYRQQPGQSLTLIATANQGSEATYESGFVIDKFPISRPNLTFSTLTVSNMSPEDSSIYLCSVPVGKGTGDTEAFFGQGTRLTVV.

The chain joins TRBV3-1 (or the pseudogene TRBV3-2) to TRBJ1-2, with 7 bases fitting TRBD1. CDR1 and CDR2 (germline): LGHDT, YNNKEL (reference sequence). V shed 3 bases and J 5 bases; nucleotides not matched to a gene: 12. The CDR3 is 16 residues long. The CDR3 reads CASSHRQGTKGYGYTF. In nucleotides, the CDR3 is TGTGCCAGCAGCCACAGACAGGGAACGAAGGGTTATGGCTACACCTTC.

This chain connects TRBV18 to TRBJ1-5, with 7 bases lining up with TRBD1. CDR3 length equals 15 residues. In germline, CDR1 is KGHSH, CDR2 LQKENI. V dropped 4 bases and J dropped 4; count of bases not matched to a gene: 7. Here the CDR3 reads CASSQGQATNQPQHF. The CDR3 coding sequence is TGTGCCAGCTCACAAGGACAGGCCACGAATCAGCCCCAGCATTTT. Full variable domain (missing parts from reference TRBV18 and TRBJ1-5): NAGVMQNPRHLVRRRGQEARLRCSPMKGHSHVYWYRQLPEEGLKFMVYLQKENIIDESGMPKERFSAEFPKEGPSILRIQQVVRGDSAAYFCASSQGQATNQPQHFGDGTRLSIL.